The 17 T cell receptor beta chains below all came from one sample that was sequenced in a study of blood T cells in healthy people across ages. A second PCR of 7 to 11 cycles used a sample-barcoded 5' primer and a J-beta primer mix. TCRdb recomputed calls from the 5' RACE reads with MiXCR, one row per CDR3 protein. This table holds about 1.5 million distinct CDR3 sequences, approximately 43% found once. Sample: blood. Receptors were obtained from a woman aged 18-29 years in good health.

This clonotype was counted between two and nine times. V gene TRBV5-8 combines with J gene TRBJ1-5, with unresolved D. In germline, CDR1 is SGHTS, CDR2 YDEGEE. Trimming removed 1 base from V and 5 bases from J, with 13 bases in between. The CDR3 loop spans 15 amino acids. The CDR3 loop reads CASSLIMWVDQPQHF. The CDR3 coding sequence is TGTGCCAGCAGCTTGATAATGTGGGTAGATCAGCCCCAGCATTTT.

The V and J genes are TRBV7-2 and TRBJ1-5; the D gene is possibly TRBD1 (5 bases). Trimming removed 2 bases from V and 2 bases from J, with 16 bases in between. CDR3 length equals 17 residues. The germline gives CDR1 SGHTA, CDR2 FQGNSA. The CDR3 reads CASSLSWGGGGNQPQHF. The CDR3 bases are TGTGCCAGCAGCTTATCGTGGGGGGGTGGAGGCAATCAGCCCCAGCATTTT.

This clonotype occurred a few times. The rearrangement uses TRBV12-3 or TRBV12-4 and TRBJ2-1; possible D gene TRBD2, 7 bases. The CDR3 is made up of 15 amino acids. Between the trimmed V and J ends, which lost 7 bases and 4 bases, there was a span of 17 bases. The CDR3 DNA is TGTGCCAGCAAGACGGGGGGCTGGGGGTACAATGAGCAGTTCTTC. The encoded protein is CASKTGGWGYNEQFF.

The J gene is TRBJ2-1, the V gene TRBV20-1; 8 bases are shared with TRBD2. The CDR3 is made up of 15 amino acids. J was trimmed by 4 bases and V by 0 bases; bases with no gene match: 5. Germline-derived CDR1 and CDR2 are DFQATT and SNEGSKA (reference sequence). Written as DNA, the CDR3 is TGCAGTGCTAGAGACCCAGCGGGAGTGTACAATGAGCAGTTCTTC. Translation gives CSARDPAGVYNEQFF.

This clonotype has more than one count but fewer than ten. The chain carries TRBV28 and TRBJ2-5; D possibly corresponds to TRBD2 (5 bases). The length of the CDR3 is 16 residues. From germline, CDR1 is MDHEN and CDR2 SYDVKM. The V gene lost 1 base and the J gene lost 2 bases, with 14 bases spanning the gap. The CDR3 region is CASSLYRTEDQETQYF. CDR3 nucleotides: TGTGCCAGCAGTTTATACCGGACGGAGGATCAAGAGACCCAGTACTTC.

The genes are TRBV6-5 and TRBJ2-5; D not certain. V lost 7 bases and J lost 4, with 16 bases in between. Germline CDR1 reads MNHEY; CDR2 reads SVGAGI. The CDR3 sequence is 14 residues long. The CDR3 nucleotides are TGTGCCAGCACCGACCCCAGTTTCGGAGAGACCCAGTACTTC. This translates into CASTDPSFGETQYF.

The genes are TRBV11-2 and TRBJ1-1, with no clear D. Germline V gene lookup returns CDR1 SGHAT and CDR2 FQNNGV. The V end lost 2 bases, the J end lost 3 bases, and 10 bases lay between the germline ends. The CDR3 sequence is 14 residues long. The CDR3 nucleotides read TGTGCCAGCAGCTTAAACGACGGTTACACTGAAGCTTTCTTT. Translated, it gives CASSLNDGYTEAFF.

A few counts support this clonotype. The chain employs TRBV20-1 and TRBJ2-7; D call uncertain. The CDR3 spans 12 residues. Germline CDR1 and CDR2: DFQATT and SNEGSKA (reference sequence). V was cut by 6 bases and J by 1 base, with 10 bases left in between. CDR3 sequence: CSAASDSYEQYF. CDR3 nucleotide sequence: TGCAGTGCCGCATCGGATTCCTACGAGCAGTACTTC.

The chain recombines TRBV5-6 with TRBJ1-2, with 7 bases matching TRBD1. V trimming: 1 base; J trimming: 4 bases; junction bases outside the gene matches: 16. CDR1 is SGHDT, CDR2 YYEEEE, per germline. The CDR3 has 18 amino acids. The CDR3 is CASSLPLVRDRTSYGYTF. CDR3 bases: TGTGCCAGCAGCTTGCCCCTGGTCCGGGACAGAACATCCTATGGCTACACCTTC.

V gene TRBV20-1 combines with J gene TRBJ2-7; 8 bases agree with TRBD2. V was clipped by 7 bases and J by 3 bases; unmatched bases: 2. The CDR3 is 11 amino acids. The germline V gene encodes CDR1 DFQATT and CDR2 SNEGSKA (reference sequence). In nucleotides, the CDR3 is TGCAGTGTAGCGGGGTTCTACGAGCAGTACTTC. The encoded protein is CSVAGFYEQYF.

The chain has TRBV12-3 or TRBV12-4 and TRBJ1-3; the D gene is possibly TRBD1 (6 bases). V gave up 5 bases and J gave up 2 bases, with 10 bases separating them. This CDR3 is built from 14 residues. The CDR3 protein is CASSQGYPGNTIYF. The CDR3 nucleotides read TGTGCCAGCAGTCAGGGGTATCCTGGAAACACCATATATTTT.

J is TRBJ2-4 and V is TRBV4-1; D is undetermined. V was shortened by 1 base and J by 0 bases, with 10 bases between the two germline ends. This CDR3 contains 16 residues. Germline CDR1 MGHRA, CDR2 YSYEKL. The CDR3 reads CASSQVLILAKNIQYF. CDR3 sequence (DNA): TGCGCCAGCAGCCAAGTCTTGATACTAGCCAAAAACATTCAGTACTTC.

The DNA of the CDR3 is TGCAGTGCTAATGACTGGGAAACCTACGAGCAGTACTTC. Translation gives CSANDWETYEQYF. The chain employs TRBV20-1 and TRBJ2-5; D uncertain. The J call may be wrong; the DNA end is better matched by TRBJ2-7. CDR1 DFQATT and CDR2 SNEGSKA come from the germline V gene (reference sequence). The CDR3 consists of 13 residues.

For the CDR3, the DNA is TGTGCCAGCAGCAGCTCGGGACTAACTTACAATGAGCAGTTCTTC. Translating it yields CASSSSGLTYNEQFF. The V gene is TRBV7-6, the J gene TRBJ2-1, with 7 positions matching TRBD2. The CDR3 loop spans 15 amino acids. V shed 5 bases, J shed 4 bases, and the junction held 8 bases outside the gene matches. Germline lookup yields CDR1 SGHVS and CDR2 FNYEAQ. Full variable domain (rest looked up from reference TRBV7-6 and TRBJ2-1): GAGVSQSPRYKVTKRGQDVALRCDPISGHVSLYWYRQALGQGPEFLTYFNYEAQQDKSGLPNDRFSAERPEGSISTLTIQRTEQRDSAMYRCASSSSGLTYNEQFFGPGTRLTVL.

The table lists this clonotype with a few counts. The CDR3 reads CSARDLSTDTQYF. The CDR3 DNA follows: TGCAGTGCTAGGGACTTGTCAACAGATACGCAGTATTTT. The chain joins TRBV20-1 to TRBJ2-3; a possible D gene is TRBD2 (5 bases). Looked up from germline, CDR1 is DFQATT and CDR2 is SNEGSKA (reference sequence). The CDR3 is made up of 13 amino acids. With 3 bases removed from V and 3 bases from J, the gap between germline ends came to 10 bases.

The CDR3: CASSVYGADTQYF. CDR3 in DNA: TGTGCCAGCAGCGTTTATGGGGCAGATACGCAGTATTTT. The V call is TRBV7-2, the J call TRBJ2-3; D gene ambiguous. CDR3 length equals 13 residues. Trimming removed 5 bases at V and 4 bases at J, with 10 bases between. Germline V CDR1 and CDR2: SGHTA, FQGNSA. Together with reference TRBV7-2 and TRBJ2-3, the CDR3 gives the full variable domain: GAGVSQSPSNKVTEKGKDVELRCDPISGHTALYWYRQSLGQGLEFLIYFQGNSAPDKSGLPSDRFSAERTGGSVSTLTIQRTQQEDSAVYLCASSVYGADTQYFGPGTRLTVL.

The J gene is TRBJ1-3, the V gene TRBV4-1; D perhaps matches TRBD1 (5 bases). V was cut by 0 bases and J by 0 bases, with 6 bases left in between. The length of the CDR3 is 15 residues. The V gene's germline CDR1 is MGHRA and CDR2 YSYEKL. CDR3 sequence: CASSQDDSSGNTIYF. The CDR3 DNA sequence: TGCGCCAGCAGCCAAGACGACAGCTCTGGAAACACCATATATTTT.